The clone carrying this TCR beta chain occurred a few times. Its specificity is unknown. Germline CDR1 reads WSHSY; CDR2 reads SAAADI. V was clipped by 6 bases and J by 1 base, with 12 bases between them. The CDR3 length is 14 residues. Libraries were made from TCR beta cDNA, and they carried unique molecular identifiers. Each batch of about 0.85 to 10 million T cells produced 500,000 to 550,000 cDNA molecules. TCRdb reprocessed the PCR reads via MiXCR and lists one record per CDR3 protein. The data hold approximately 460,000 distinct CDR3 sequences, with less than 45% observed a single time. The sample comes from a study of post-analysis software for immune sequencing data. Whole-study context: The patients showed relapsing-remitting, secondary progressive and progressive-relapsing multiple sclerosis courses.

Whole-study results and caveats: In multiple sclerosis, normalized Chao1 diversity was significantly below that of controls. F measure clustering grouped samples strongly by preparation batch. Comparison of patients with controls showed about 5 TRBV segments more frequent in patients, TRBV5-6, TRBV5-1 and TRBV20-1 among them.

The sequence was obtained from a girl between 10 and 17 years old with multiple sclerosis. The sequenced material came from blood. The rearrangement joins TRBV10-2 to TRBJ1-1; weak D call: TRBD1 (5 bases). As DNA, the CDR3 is TGCGCCAGCAGGGGCACAGGTCGGAACACTGAAGCTTTCTTT. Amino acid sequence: CASRGTGRNTEAFF.